This TCR beta chain was captured in a study of control samples from healthy donors and cancer patients. The assay was immunoSEQ multiplex PCR, and TCRdb's table has in-frame clones only and misses some. The profile shows 170,000 or so clones, around 90% of them singletons. Germline CDR1 is SGHTA and CDR2 is FQGTGA. V dropped 5 bases and J dropped 4; count of bases not matched to a gene: 5. The CDR3 totals 14 residues. The rearrangement joins TRBV7-3 to TRBJ2-1, with 7 bases that match TRBD2. Material for sequencing was blood. This receptor was identified in a man aged 30 to 45 in good health. The CDR3 DNA reads as TGTGCCAGCAGCACGGGGGGAGGTTACAATGAGCAGTTCTTC. Translating gives CASSTGGGYNEQFF.